Listed below are T cell receptor beta chains from one sample, sequenced in a study of T cells in Graves' hyperthyroidism and ophthalmopathy. TCRdb fed the multiplex PCR reads into MiXCR, producing one record per CDR3 protein. The sample records about 210,000 distinct CDR3 sequences, roughly 18% being singletons. Sequenced sample: blood. The receptors were gathered from a man in his forties or fifties with Graves' hyperthyroidism. Each CDR3 is given with its conserved first and last residue. The D gene is left open where the match is weak. Size tells how often a clone was seen (once, few, many) or the class of an expanded clone, and some rows leave it out.

d_call	v_call	clone_size	j_call	cdr3_nt	cdr3_aa
TRBD1	TRBV6-5	many	TRBJ1-6	TGTGCCAGCAGTTACGGACAGGGGGGTTCACCCCTCCACTTT	CASSYGQGGSPLHF
-	TRBV7-8	many	TRBJ2-6	TGTGCCAGCAGCTTATACAGCACCTCTGGGGCCAACGTCCTGACTTTC	CASSLYSTSGANVLTF
-	TRBV20-1	many	TRBJ2-7	TGCAGTGCTAGAGATAGCAGAGCGGGTCACTACGAGCAGTACTTC	CSARDSRAGHYEQYF
-	TRBV30	many	TRBJ1-2	TGTGCCTGGAGACAGGTCCGGTATGGCTACACCTTC	CAWRQVRYGYTF
-	TRBV28	many	TRBJ1-1	TGTGCCAGCAGTTTCAATGAGAACACTGAAGCTTTCTTT	CASSFNENTEAFF
TRBD2	TRBV28	-	TRBJ2-2	TGTGCCACCAGTCCTAGCGGGAGGGCCGTGTCCGGGGAGCTGCTTTTT	CATSPSGRAVSGELLF
TRBD1	TRBV11-2	many	TRBJ2-5	TGTGCCAGCAGCTTCGTACAGGGGGGCGTGGAGACCCAGTACTTC	CASSFVQGGVETQYF
-	TRBV19	-	TRBJ2-6	TGTGCCAGTAGTGGGACCGTAACGACGGGGAGCTCTGGGGCCAACGTCCTGACTTTC	CASSGTVTTGSSGANVLTF
-	TRBV2	many	TRBJ1-5	TGTGCCAGCAGACCCGGGACCGGTTATAGCAATCAGCCCCAGCATTTT	CASRPGTGYSNQPQHF
TRBD1	TRBV11-2	-	TRBJ1-2	TGTGCCAGCAGCTCTTCCCCTCGACAGGGCGGTGGCTACACCTTC	CASSSSPRQGGGYTF
TRBD1	TRBV12-3/TRBV12-4	-	TRBJ2-2	TGTGCCAGCAGTGCACAGGGGGCCGGGGAGCTGTTTTTT	CASSAQGAGELFF
-	TRBV5-1	few	TRBJ2-3	TGCGCCAGCAGCTTGGAGCCGACAGTCTCGGGCACAGATACGCAGTATTTT	CASSLEPTVSGTDTQYF
-	TRBV19	once	TRBJ2-1	TGTGCCAGTAAGAAGGTGGATAGCTCCTACAATGAGCAGTTCTTC	CASKKVDSSYNEQFF
TRBD1	TRBV10-3	few	TRBJ2-3	TGTGCCATCAGTGGTTCACAGGGGGCTAGCACAGATACGCAGTATTTT	CAISGSQGASTDTQYF
TRBD1	TRBV18	-	TRBJ2-7	TGTGCCAGCTCATCCGACAGGGCTGGCTACGAGCAGTACTTC	CASSSDRAGYEQYF
-	TRBV2	-	TRBJ2-2	TGTGCCAGCAGTTTGTCATACACCGGGGAGCTGTTTTTT	CASSLSYTGELFF
-	TRBV25-1	many	TRBJ2-1	TGTGCCAGCAGTGAATTCTTTAGGGGGAACTCCTACAATGAGCAGTTCTTC	CASSEFFRGNSYNEQFF
TRBD1	TRBV5-1	few	TRBJ1-1	TGCGCCAGCAGCCCTAACAGGGGTGAAGCTTTCTTT	CASSPNRGEAFF
TRBD1	TRBV7-8	few	TRBJ1-5	TGTGCCAGCAGCTTACCTCAAGGAGGGGGCCAGCCCCAGCATTTT	CASSLPQGGGQPQHF
TRBD1	TRBV29-1	few	TRBJ2-1	TGCAGCGTTGGACAGGGTATGGGGTACAATGAGCAGTTCTTC	CSVGQGMGYNEQFF
TRBD1	TRBV20-1	few	TRBJ2-3	TGCAGCTGGACAGGCACCTTATTTGGGGCCACAGATACGCAGTATTTT	CSWTGTLFGATDTQYF
-	TRBV30	many	TRBJ1-4	TGTGCCTGGAGTGTATCCAGGTATGAAAAACTGTTTTTT	CAWSVSRYEKLFF
TRBD2	TRBV5-1	many	TRBJ2-3	TGCGCCAGCATGGGAGAGGGAGGGCCAGCAGATACGCAGTATTTT	CASMGEGGPADTQYF
TRBD2	TRBV24-1	-	TRBJ2-2	TGTGCCACCAGTGATCCTAAAGGGACTAGCGGGATAATTGGCGGGGAGCTGTTTTTT	CATSDPKGTSGIIGGELFF
-	TRBV5-5	-	TRBJ1-1	TGTGCCAGCAGCTTAAGCTACACTGAAGCTTTCTTT	CASSLSYTEAFF
TRBD2	TRBV5-1	many	TRBJ2-5	TGCGCCAGCAGACCAGGGGGACTAGCGGGCCAAGAGACCCAGTACTTC	CASRPGGLAGQETQYF
TRBD2	TRBV6-2/TRBV6-3	few	TRBJ2-7	TGTGCCAGCAGTTACACGGGACTAGGGGGCTACGAGCAGTACTTC	CASSYTGLGGYEQYF
-	TRBV11-1	many	TRBJ1-1	TGTGCCAGCAGCAAAGGGGCGAGCACTGAAGCTTTCTTT	CASSKGASTEAFF
TRBD2	TRBV5-4	few	TRBJ2-5	TGTGCCAGCAGCTACAGCGGGACTCAAGAGACCCAGTACTTC	CASSYSGTQETQYF
-	TRBV5-8	few	TRBJ2-2	TGTGCCAGCAGCTTGTGGGGGCGTAGCACCGGGGAGCTGTTTTTT	CASSLWGRSTGELFF
-	TRBV11-3	many	TRBJ2-6	TGTGCCAGCTCGGGGGGCGGCTCTGGGGCCAACGTCCTGACTTTC	CASSGGGSGANVLTF
-	TRBV3-1	many	TRBJ2-6	TGTGCCAGCAGCCAAGGCCTTGGGGCCAACGTCCTGACTTTC	CASSQGLGANVLTF
-	TRBV5-1	few	TRBJ2-5	TGCGCCAGCAGCTTGGGGCCCAGGGGAGAAGAGACCCAGTACTTC	CASSLGPRGEETQYF
-	TRBV4-3	-	TRBJ2-1	TGCGCCAGCAGCCAAGCACCCTTAGGGGGGCCTCCCAGCTACAATGAGCAGTTCTTC	CASSQAPLGGPPSYNEQFF
-	TRBV6-2/TRBV6-3	many	TRBJ2-7	TGTGCCAGCAGAAGGGGAGGAGGCGACGAGCAGTACTTC	CASRRGGGDEQYF
-	TRBV20-1	few	TRBJ2-7	TGCAGTGCCTCTACTGACCCGGATTTTAACGAGCAGTACTTC	CSASTDPDFNEQYF
-	TRBV29-1	-	TRBJ1-5	TGCAGCGTTGGCAGGGAGGATCAGCCCCAGCATTTT	CSVGREDQPQHF
-	TRBV18	many	TRBJ1-2	TGTGCCAGCTCATCCTTACTAACAGGGTCTACCTATGGCTACACCTTC	CASSSLLTGSTYGYTF
-	TRBV11-2	once	TRBJ2-7	TGTGCCAGCAGCTTAATGCTACGCTCCTACGAGCAGTACTTC	CASSLMLRSYEQYF
TRBD2	TRBV20-1	many	TRBJ2-1	TGCAGTGCTAGACCTGGACTAGTTGGGAACAATGAGCAGTTCTTC	CSARPGLVGNNEQFF
-	TRBV5-1	many	TRBJ1-4	TGCGCCAGCAGCTTTACACCGCCGTCGGCAACTAATGAAAAACTGTTTTTT	CASSFTPPSATNEKLFF
TRBD2	TRBV20-1	-	TRBJ2-2	TGCAGTGCCCAAGGTCGGGAGGGCACCGGGGAGCTGTTTTTT	CSAQGREGTGELFF
TRBD1	TRBV10-3	many	TRBJ2-5	TGTGCCTCCTCCCCGGAGGGACAGGGGGCGTCGTACTTC	CASSPEGQGASYF
-	TRBV7-9	many	TRBJ1-1	TGTGCCAGCAGCTACCGGGACGGGAACACTGAAGCTTTCTTT	CASSYRDGNTEAFF
-	TRBV18	many	TRBJ2-3	TGTGCCAGCTCACCAACGACCCGTACAGATACGCAGTATTTT	CASSPTTRTDTQYF
TRBD1	TRBV6-1	many	TRBJ2-3	TGTGCCAGCAGCTGGACAGGGGGGAGCACAGATACGCAGTATTTT	CASSWTGGSTDTQYF
-	TRBV6-2/TRBV6-3	-	TRBJ2-3	TGTGCCAGCAGTCATCGCCATAGCACAGATACGCAGTATTTT	CASSHRHSTDTQYF